This T cell receptor (beta chain) was identified in a study of shared clonotypes between healthy human individuals. TCRdb keeps only in-frame clones here, not all; method: immunoSEQ multiplex PCR. The sample holds about 2.3 million clones, approximately 95% seen once. Caucasian adults residing in Nashville, Tennessee made up all the donors. The sequenced sample was naive CD4+ T cells from PBMCs. Subset denoted: CD45RA+ positively selected. The receptor was isolated from a man between 18 and 35 years old in good health. Some clones in this sample may be carry-over from other donors' samples.

For the CDR3, the DNA is TGTGCCAGCAGCTTGGTAGATACGCAGTATTTT. It encodes CASSLVDTQYF. The rearrangement uses TRBV5-8 and TRBJ2-3, with D unclear. V was pared by 0 bases and J by 5 bases, with 1 base between. Germline V gene data show CDR1 as SGHTS and CDR2 as YDEGEE. The length of the CDR3 is 11 residues.